The clone carrying this TCR beta chain was detected ten times or more. Its target is unknown. Germline CDR1 reads DFQATT; CDR2 reads SNEGSKA (reference sequence). This CDR3 is built from 14 residues. The trim removed 4 bases at V and 7 bases at J, leaving 10 bases unmatched. This entry belongs to a study of neurological immune-mediated disorders. Study-level findings and limits: Private repertoires in all groups were suggested by the finding that expanded clones across subjects shared no CDR3 amino acid sequences.

The cDNA came from 5'RACE with 10-nucleotide random UMIs. In TCRdb, the 5' RACE reads were re-called with MiXCR into one record per CDR3 protein. The sample contains some 48,000 distinct CDR3 sequences, under 13% of which appear only once. The chain recombines TRBV20-1 with TRBJ1-2; 9 nucleotides match TRBD1. The source is a woman aged 35 to 49 with HTLV-1-associated myelopathy (HAM/TSP). The sequencing input was PBMCs. The CDR3 DNA is TGCAGTGCTACCCCCCTCCGGGACAGGGTTGGCTACACCTTC. Protein product: CSATPLRDRVGYTF.